This T cell receptor (beta chain) originates from a study of cytomegalovirus exposure and HLA in healthy donors. Study results and limitations: Reportedly, cytomegalovirus status was diagnosed with high sensitivity and specificity. The authors enumerated over 150 TCR beta chains as linked to cytomegalovirus. Under in vitro conditions, three CMV-associated chains were confirmed as specific for CMV antigens.

Comment on this clone: The antigen remains undetermined.

The data were produced by immunoSEQ multiplex PCR, yet TCRdb's version contains in-frame clones alone and is incomplete. Of some 250,000 clones in the sample, around 90% were seen once. The J segment lost 5 bases and the V segment lost 4 bases, leaving 6 bases of the junction unmatched. The germline CDR1 and CDR2 sequences are SGHRS and YFSETQ. The CDR3 is 14 amino acids. The donors were members of the validation cohort comprising about 130 subjects, separate from the roughly 700-subject first cohort. The chain is built from TRBV5-1 and TRBJ1-5; 7 nucleotides agree with TRBD1. Sequenced: PBMCs. This TCR was recovered from a woman younger than 35 in good health and CMV-seronegative. The CDR3 protein is CASSEGDSYQPQHF. CDR3 nucleotide sequence: TGCGCCAGCAGCGAAGGGGACAGTTATCAGCCCCAGCATTTT.